This is a list of T cell receptor beta chains from one sample in a study of blood T cell repertoires in COVID-19. Clones were sequenced by immunoSEQ multiplex PCR, and TCRdb holds only the in-frame ones, with some missing. The repertoire holds 130,000 to 150,000 clones, with under 90% as singletons. Specimen: peripheral blood. Source of these receptors: a human donor in a cohort sampled during active COVID-19. Each CDR3 is given with its conserved first and last residue. D genes are given only for firm matches. Some rows mark clone size as missing; the rest say once, few, many or name a class of expanded clone.

cdr3_nt cdr3_aa cdr3_length j_call d_call v_call clone_size
TGTGCCAGCAGCGTAGGCGCGGGAGGGCCAGTTCAGTTCTTC CASSVGAGGPVQFF 14 TRBJ2-1 TRBD2 TRBV9 NA
TGTGCCAGCAGTTACTCGGTAGCGGGAGGGGGCGAGCAGTACTTC CASSYSVAGGGEQYF 15 TRBJ2-7 TRBD2 TRBV6-5 NA
TGTGCCAGCAGCTCATCAGCAGGGGATTTTGGGAACACTGAAGCTTTCTTT CASSSSAGDFGNTEAFF 17 TRBJ1-1 NA TRBV7-2 NA
TGTGCCAGCAGCGCGGACAGGGGGATCCACGAGCAGTACTTC CASSADRGIHEQYF 14 TRBJ2-7 TRBD1 TRBV7-2 NA
TGTGCCAGCTCACCACCGATCCAAGTAGGAGTAGCGGGAGGGACACTACGCAAGCAGTACTTC CASSPPIQVGVAGGTLRKQYF 21 TRBJ2-7 TRBD2 TRBV18 NA
TGTGCCAGCAGCATAACCGGGACTGGGAATCAGCCCCAGCATTTT CASSITGTGNQPQHF 15 TRBJ1-5 NA TRBV7-2 NA
TGCAGTGCTAGGTGGCCAAATACGCAGTATTTT CSARWPNTQYF 11 TRBJ2-3 NA TRBV20-1 few
TGTGCCAGCAGTTACCTAGGCCGGGAGCGGTCCGAGCAGTACTTC CASSYLGRERSEQYF 15 TRBJ2-7 NA TRBV6-2/TRBV6-3 once
TGCGCCAGCAGCTTGGAACCTGAGGTGAACACTGAAGCTTTCTTT CASSLEPEVNTEAFF 15 TRBJ1-1 NA TRBV5-1 NA
TGTGCCAGCAGCTTCCCAAGACAGGGCAGGAATTCACCCCTCCACTTT CASSFPRQGRNSPLHF 16 TRBJ1-6 TRBD1 TRBV5-5 NA
TGTGCCAGCAGCGTAGACGGGAGCGGGGAGACCCAGTACTTC CASSVDGSGETQYF 14 TRBJ2-5 NA TRBV9 NA
TGTGCCAGCAGCTTAAGGGGACAGCCAGATTCACCCCTCCACTTT CASSLRGQPDSPLHF 15 TRBJ1-6 TRBD1 TRBV7-2 NA
TGTGCCAGCAGTACACTAGCGGGAGTGAGCTCCTACAATGAGCAGTTCTTC CASSTLAGVSSYNEQFF 17 TRBJ2-1 TRBD2 TRBV28 NA
TGTGCCAGCAGGAAGGGACTAGCGGGAAGTCAGTCCTACAATGAGCAGTTCTTC CASRKGLAGSQSYNEQFF 18 TRBJ2-1 TRBD2 TRBV28 NA
TGTGCCAGCAGCTTAAAAGGTCAGGGGGGCTACGAGCAGTACTTC CASSLKGQGGYEQYF 15 TRBJ2-7 NA TRBV7-8 NA
TGTGCCACCACAAACAGGGAGAACACTGAAGCTTTCTTT CATTNRENTEAFF 13 TRBJ1-1 NA TRBV6-5 NA
TGTGCCAGCAGCCCTACTAGCGGGACTCGATACGAGCAGTACTTC CASSPTSGTRYEQYF 15 TRBJ2-7 TRBD2 TRBV7-6 NA
TGCGCCAGCAGCTTGGGATCGCTGATTTCGGGGGAGCAGTACTTC CASSLGSLISGEQYF 15 TRBJ2-7 NA TRBV5-1 NA
TGTGCCAGCAGTTTATCCCCCAGGGAGAACACTGAAGCTTTCTTT CASSLSPRENTEAFF 15 TRBJ1-1 NA TRBV27 NA
TGTGCCAGCAGCAACGACAGGAACACTGAAGCTTTCTTT CASSNDRNTEAFF 13 TRBJ1-1 NA TRBV2 NA
TGTGCCACCAGTGATGGGGGCGCAGGGGCCAACGTCCTGACTTTC CATSDGGAGANVLTF 15 TRBJ2-6 NA TRBV24-1 once
TGCGCCAGCAGCTATTATTGGACAGCTACAAACTCTGGGGCCAACGTCCTGACTTTC CASSYYWTATNSGANVLTF 19 TRBJ2-6 NA TRBV5-1 once
TGTGCCAGCAGTTTAGGACAGGGACGGAGAGCTGGGGCCAACGTCCTGACTTTC CASSLGQGRRAGANVLTF 18 TRBJ2-6 TRBD1 TRBV28 NA
TGTGCCAGCAGCTTCGAGTGGGGGGTTGAAGCTTTCTTT CASSFEWGVEAFF 13 TRBJ1-1 NA TRBV7-9 NA
TGTGCCAGCAGCGTGATACAGAGACCTAAAACCCCATACGAGCAGTACTTC CASSVIQRPKTPYEQYF 17 TRBJ2-7 NA TRBV7-2 NA
TGTGCCAGCAGCTTAAGAGCCTCGACTAGCGGGAGATCAACAGATACGCAGTATTTT CASSLRASTSGRSTDTQYF 19 TRBJ2-3 TRBD2 TRBV7-6 NA
TGTGCCAGCAGTGATGGGGCCACCGGGGAGCTGTTTTTT CASSDGATGELFF 13 TRBJ2-2 NA TRBV6-4 many
TGCGCCAGCAGCTTGCGGGCACCTACTAGCGGGAGAATATACGAGCAGTACTTC CASSLRAPTSGRIYEQYF 18 TRBJ2-7 TRBD2 TRBV5-1 NA
TGCGCCAGCAGCTTGGAGGGACAGGATTACAATGAGCAGTTCTTC CASSLEGQDYNEQFF 15 TRBJ2-1 TRBD1 TRBV5-1 NA
TGTGCCAGCTCTCCCGGGACTAGCGGGAAGAATGAGCAGTTCTTC CASSPGTSGKNEQFF 15 TRBJ2-1 TRBD2 TRBV18 few
TGTGCCAGCAGCTCACAGGGGACGGGAATCGGAGGGTCCCAGCATTTT CASSSQGTGIGGSQHF 16 TRBJ1-5 TRBD1 TRBV7-2 NA
TGTGCCAGCAGTGAAGGATCGGGAGTTCGTTTATACGAGCAGTACTTC CASSEGSGVRLYEQYF 16 TRBJ2-7 NA TRBV6-1 NA
TGTGCCAGCAGAAGAGACACAACCTCCTACAATGAGCAGTTCTTC CASRRDTTSYNEQFF 15 TRBJ2-1 NA TRBV6-6 NA
TGTGCCAGCAGTTACTTGACAGGTTTTCATGAGGATACGCAGTATTTT CASSYLTGFHEDTQYF 16 TRBJ2-3 NA TRBV6-5 few
TGTGCCAGCAGCTTAGCGCGAGCGGGACCCTACGAGCAGTACTTC CASSLARAGPYEQYF 15 TRBJ2-7 TRBD2 TRBV7-2 once
TGTGCCAGTAGAAAAGGTACAGGGCGGTTTGCAACTAATGAAAAACTGTTTTTT CASRKGTGRFATNEKLFF 18 TRBJ1-4 NA TRBV19 NA
TGCGCCAGCAGCTTGGCCGGGACAGGGCGGACTGAAGCTTTCTTT CASSLAGTGRTEAFF 15 TRBJ1-1 TRBD1 TRBV5-1 few
TGTGCCAGCAGCAGGACAGTCTCTGGAAACACCATATATTTT CASSRTVSGNTIYF 14 TRBJ1-3 NA TRBV6-6 NA
TGCGCCAGCAGAAGGACAGACACCTACGAGCAGTACTTC CASRRTDTYEQYF 13 TRBJ2-7 NA TRBV4-1 NA
TGCGCCAGCAGCTTGTCCTTCTCCTACAATGAGCAGTTCTTC CASSLSFSYNEQFF 14 TRBJ2-1 NA TRBV5-1 NA
TGTGCCAGTAGTATAGACGGGAGCGGGGGCTCCTACGAGCAGTACTTC CASSIDGSGGSYEQYF 16 TRBJ2-7 TRBD2 TRBV19 NA
TGTGCCAGCAGCTACGGACTAGCGGAAAGCTCCTACAATGAGCAGTTCTTC CASSYGLAESSYNEQFF 17 TRBJ2-1 TRBD2 TRBV7-6 NA
TGTGCCAGCAGTTTAGTCCCAACAGGAGATAATGAAAAACTGTTTTTT CASSLVPTGDNEKLFF 16 TRBJ1-4 NA TRBV27 NA
TGTGCCACCAGCGGAACGACCCGGGACAGGGATACCTCTGGGGCCAACGTCCTGACTTTC CATSGTTRDRDTSGANVLTF 20 TRBJ2-6 TRBD1 TRBV15 NA
TGTGCCAGCAGTTTATCGGAGGTCAGAGATACGCAGTATTTT CASSLSEVRDTQYF 14 TRBJ2-3 NA TRBV27 NA
TGTGCCATCCTCCAGGGTCTGGGGCAGTACTTC CAILQGLGQYF 11 TRBJ2-7 NA TRBV10-3 NA
TGTGCCAGCAGCAAAGTAAGCCGGGACAGGGAAAAAGTATCCGGGAGCTCCTACGAGCAGTACTTC CASSKVSRDREKVSGSSYEQYF 22 TRBJ2-7 NA TRBV21-1 NA
TGCGCCAGCAGCTTGGACCTAGGGGGCTTTTACGAGCAGTACTTC CASSLDLGGFYEQYF 15 TRBJ2-7 TRBD1 TRBV5-1 NA
TGTGCCAGCAGCTTAGAGCTAGCGGGAGGGTACAATGAGCAGTTCTTC CASSLELAGGYNEQFF 16 TRBJ2-1 TRBD2 TRBV7-9 few
TGTGCCAGCAGTACAGGGGAGAACACCGGGGAGCTGTTTTTT CASSTGENTGELFF 14 TRBJ2-2 TRBD1 TRBV27 few
TGTGCCAGCTCACCAGGGACTAAAGACAGCGGTGCGTACTTC CASSPGTKDSGAYF 14 TRBJ2-7 TRBD2 TRBV18 NA
TGTGCCAGCAGTGACCACAGGGACAGAAAAGAGACCCAGTACTTC CASSDHRDRKETQYF 15 TRBJ2-5 TRBD1 TRBV6-1 once
TGTGCCAGCAGCTTAACCGGTGTCAACGAGCAGTACTTC CASSLTGVNEQYF 13 TRBJ2-7 NA TRBV7-9 NA
TGCAGCGTTGGTAGGACTAGCGACCACAATGAGCAGTTCTTC CSVGRTSDHNEQFF 14 TRBJ2-1 TRBD2 TRBV29-1 NA
TGTGCCAGTGGACAGGAGATGAACACTGAAGCTTTCTTT CASGQEMNTEAFF 13 TRBJ1-1 TRBD1 TRBV6-5 NA
TGTGCCAGCAGGCCGGGGGGCTTGTACGAGCAGTACTTC CASRPGGLYEQYF 13 TRBJ2-7 NA TRBV28 NA
TGTGCCAGCAGCTTGGTTTCAGGGAACCAAGAGACCCAGTACTTC CASSLVSGNQETQYF 15 TRBJ2-5 NA TRBV5-6 NA
TGTGCCAGCAGCTTGTGGGCGGGACTAGCGGGCTCCTACGAGCAGTACTTC CASSLWAGLAGSYEQYF 17 TRBJ2-7 TRBD2 TRBV5-4 NA
TGTGCCAGCAGTGACGCGGCAGGGGACCTGGGGGAGCAGTTCTTC CASSDAAGDLGEQFF 15 TRBJ2-1 NA TRBV6-4 NA
TGCGCCAGCAGCCAAGCGCGACAGGGTAGGGAAAAACTGTTTTTT CASSQARQGREKLFF 15 TRBJ1-4 TRBD1 TRBV4-3 NA